This entry lists 25 T cell receptor beta chains sequenced from one sample in a study of blood T cell repertoires in COVID-19. The method was immunoSEQ multiplex PCR; TCRdb's version includes in-frame clones alone and lacks a portion of them. The data show roughly 200,000 clones, with roughly nine tenths seen just once and 6.5% to 8.5% held by the top ten. The specimen was peripheral blood. The receptors were gathered from a man aged 35-49 years with acute or convalescent COVID-19.

This clone has only one observation. The chain employs TRBV11-2 and TRBJ2-7, with D perhaps TRBD1 (6 bases). V was pared by 3 bases and J by 3 bases, with 12 bases between. The CDR3 spans 14 residues. Germline V gene lookup returns CDR1 SGHAT and CDR2 FQNNGV. The CDR3 sequence is CASSLWEGGYEQYF. DNA for the CDR3: TGTGCCAGCAGCTTGTGGGAAGGGGGCTACGAGCAGTACTTC.

This clone occurred a few times. The chain uses TRBV3-1 (or the pseudogene TRBV3-2) and TRBJ1-2; weak D call: TRBD1 (5 bases). The CDR3 covers 14 residues. The V gene lost 3 bases and the J gene lost 2 bases, with 10 bases spanning the gap. Germline CDR1 LGHDT, CDR2 YNNKEL (reference sequence). In DNA, the CDR3 is TGTGCCAGCAGCCACCAGGGTGGAAACTATGGCTACACCTTC. It encodes CASSHQGGNYGYTF.

This clone was picked up one time. The rearrangement joins TRBV6-2 or TRBV6-3 to TRBJ2-5; 8 bases line up with TRBD1. Germline V gene data show CDR1 as MNHEY and CDR2 as SVGEGT. Losses at the gene ends were 5 bases for V and 5 bases for J; bases not matched to a gene: 4. CDR3 size: 13 residues. The CDR3 sequence is CASSDRGGETQYF. CDR3 nucleotide sequence: TGTGCCAGCAGTGACAGGGGTGGGGAGACCCAGTACTTC.

V gene TRBV5-6 combines with J gene TRBJ2-3; TRBD2 is a possible D gene (5 bases). CDR1 is SGHDT, CDR2 YYEEEE, per germline. This CDR3 contains 14 residues. Trimming removed 0 bases at V and 2 bases at J, with 7 bases between. For the CDR3, the DNA is TGTGCCAGCAGCTTGGGAGGGTTCACAGATACGCAGTATTTT. Its translation is CASSLGGFTDTQYF.

This chain joins TRBV3-1 (or the pseudogene TRBV3-2) and TRBJ1-2, with 9 bases identical to TRBD1. This CDR3 is built from 15 residues. Germline values: CDR1 LGHDT, CDR2 YNNKEL (reference sequence). The V and J ends lost 4 bases and 4 bases, in that order; junction bases with no gene match: 7. The DNA of the CDR3 is TGTGCCAGCAGCCTCTGGGGACAGGGAATCTATGGCTACACCTTC. Amino acid sequence: CASSLWGQGIYGYTF.

This chain connects TRBV5-4 to TRBJ2-3; 8 bases are a match to TRBD2. Losses at the gene ends were 4 bases for V and 0 bases for J; bases not matched to a gene: 1. CDR1 and CDR2 (germline): SGHNT, YYREEE (reference sequence). This CDR3 has 14 amino acids. The CDR3 DNA reads as TGTGCCAGCAGCCAGCGGGGGAGCACAGATACGCAGTATTTT. This gives the protein CASSQRGSTDTQYF.

V usage is TRBV15 and J usage is TRBJ2-5, with 7 bases that match TRBD1. Per germline, CDR1 LNHNV and CDR2 YYDKDF (reference sequence). V shed 4 bases, J shed 5 bases, and the junction held 7 bases outside the gene matches. The CDR3 contains 14 residues. The CDR3 is CATSIDRAGETQYF. CDR3 nucleotide sequence: TGTGCCACCAGCATCGACAGGGCCGGCGAGACCCAGTACTTC.

On this clone itself: The sample has other DNA sequences that encode this CDR3 too. The chain combines TRBV11-2 with TRBJ2-2; 13 bases map to TRBD2. Per germline, CDR1 SGHAT and CDR2 FQNNGV. The CDR3 has 16 amino acids. J was trimmed by 5 bases and V by 5 bases; bases with no gene match: 5. The CDR3 reads CASSPLAGGRTGELFF. DNA of the CDR3: TGTGCCAGCAGCCCACTAGCGGGGGGGCGTACCGGGGAGCTGTTTTTT. Looking up the rest from reference TRBV11-2 and TRBJ2-2 gives the full variable domain: EAGVAQSPRYKIIEKRQSVAFWCNPISGHATLYWYQQILGQGPKLLIQFQNNGVVDDSQLPKDRFSAERLKGVDSTLKIQPAKLEDSAVYLCASSPLAGGRTGELFFGEGSRLTVL.

This clone was observed a handful of times. At one end the junction does not follow the germline gene, possibly because of a read error. The J gene is TRBJ2-6, the V gene TRBV15; D not resolved. The length of the CDR3 is 14 residues. CDR1 and CDR2 from the germline V gene are LNHNV and YYDKDF (reference sequence). DNA for the CDR3: TGTGCCGCACGAACCAACAGTGGGTCCAACGTCCTGACTTTC. It specifies CAARTNSGSNVLTF.

The chain links TRBV28 to TRBJ1-2; no definite D call. This CDR3 is built from 12 residues. Germline lookup yields CDR1 MDHEN and CDR2 SYDVKM. Trimming shortened V by 4 bases and J by 6 bases, and 9 bases separated the two germline ends. The CDR3 coding sequence is TGTGCCAGCAGTTGGTCCGGGGATGGCTACACCTTC. Its translation: CASSWSGDGYTF.

The chain carries TRBV19 and TRBJ1-1; 7 bases are a match to TRBD1. The CDR3 runs to 13 residues. V shed 5 bases and J 4 bases; nucleotides not matched to a gene: 4. Germline assignment: CDR1 LNHDA and CDR2 SQIVND (reference sequence). The CDR3 region is CASSASGGTEAFF. The CDR3 nucleotides read TGTGCCAGTAGTGCGTCAGGGGGCACTGAAGCTTTCTTT.

This CDR3 is CASSYRGHQPQHF. CDR3 nucleotide sequence: TGTGCCAGCAGTTACCGTGGCCATCAGCCCCAGCATTTT. This sequence joins TRBV6-6 and TRBJ1-5; D uncertain. The CDR3 runs to 13 residues. Germline assignment: CDR1 MNHNY and CDR2 SVGAGI (reference sequence). V was pared by 2 bases and J by 5 bases, with 7 bases between.

The V call is TRBV3-1 (or the pseudogene TRBV3-2), the J call TRBJ2-7; D gene ambiguous. CDR1 is LGHDT, CDR2 YNNKEL, per germline (reference sequence). The length of the CDR3 is 15 residues. V lost 4 bases to trimming and J lost 3 bases, with 16 bases between them. CDR3: CASSPSPGEDYEQYF. CDR3 DNA: TGTGCCAGCAGCCCCTCCCCCGGCGAGGACTACGAGCAGTACTTC.

The gene calls are TRBV5-1 and TRBJ1-2, with D maybe TRBD1 (5 bases). V was cut by 7 bases and J by 7 bases, with 11 bases left in between. The CDR3 runs 11 residues. In germline, CDR1 is SGHRS, CDR2 YFSETQ. CDR3 residues: CASWGVGGYTF. The DNA for the CDR3 is TGCGCCAGCTGGGGGGTCGGTGGCTACACCTTC.

This clone was found a few times. The rearrangement uses TRBV6-1 and TRBJ2-3, with 11 bases lining up with TRBD2. V shed 0 bases and J 2 bases; nucleotides not matched to a gene: 1. Germline-derived CDR1 and CDR2 are MNHNS and SASEGT. This CDR3 contains 16 residues. The CDR3 sequence: CASSEASGGATDTQYF. In DNA form, the CDR3 reads TGTGCCAGCAGTGAAGCTAGCGGGGGGGCCACAGATACGCAGTATTTT.

The chain links TRBV6-5 to TRBJ2-3; TRBD2 agrees at 9 bases. The CDR3 loop spans 16 amino acids. V shed 0 bases and J 1 base; nucleotides not matched to a gene: 2. Germline V gives CDR1 MNHEY, CDR2 SVGAGI. The CDR3 region has the DNA TGTGCCAGCAGTTACTCGCGACTAGCGGGCACAGATACGCAGTATTTT. This sequence encodes CASSYSRLAGTDTQYF.

The V and J genes are TRBV27 and TRBJ2-7; TRBD2 aligns across 12 bases. The CDR3 covers 15 residues. Germline V lookup: CDR1 MNHEY, CDR2 SMNVEV (reference sequence). After removal of 5 bases from V and 6 bases from J, the junction contained 8 bases not matched to a gene. CDR3 protein: CASSALAGGPSEQYF. The CDR3 DNA reads as TGTGCCAGCAGTGCACTAGCGGGGGGCCCCTCCGAGCAGTACTTC.

This chain joins TRBV5-1 and TRBJ1-1; unclear D gene. This CDR3 comprises 14 residues. Trimming removed 2 bases at V and 6 bases at J, with 14 bases between. The V gene's germline CDR1 is SGHRS and CDR2 YFSETQ. CDR3 in amino acids: CASSLISGSAEAFF. The CDR3 DNA is TGCGCCAGCAGCTTAATCTCCGGGTCGGCTGAAGCTTTCTTT.

As to this clone: Other DNA sequences in this specimen translate into the identical CDR3. The chain carries TRBV5-1 and TRBJ1-1; D uncertain. CDR1 and CDR2 from the germline V gene are SGHRS and YFSETQ. CDR3 length equals 13 residues. Trimming cost V 0 bases and J 4 bases, with 7 bases left between them. CDR3 coding DNA: TGCGCCAGCAGCTTGGTGGCAGGCACTGAAGCTTTCTTT. Its translation is CASSLVAGTEAFF.

The gene calls are TRBV4-3 and TRBJ1-5, with TRBD1 as a possible D gene (5 bases). V was clipped by 4 bases and J by 5 bases, with 9 bases between them. CDR1 is LGHNA, CDR2 YSLEER, per germline. The CDR3 loop spans 13 amino acids. The CDR3 DNA sequence: TGCGCCAGCAGCCCGGACACTGATCAGCCCCAGCATTTT. It encodes CASSPDTDQPQHF.

J is TRBJ1-6 and V is TRBV20-1; 9 bases agree with TRBD1. The CDR3 loop spans 18 amino acids. Germline trimming cut 3 bases from V and 0 bases from J; bases unmatched to any gene: 9. Germline CDR1 and CDR2: DFQATT and SNEGSKA (reference sequence). CDR3 sequence (DNA): TGCAGTGCTAGTGGGGGACAGGGTGGGGGCTCCTATAATTCACCCCTCCACTTT. It yields the protein CSASGGQGGGSYNSPLHF.

CDR3 in DNA: TGTGCCAGCGGGAACGGACAGTTCTTACGCTCTGGGGCCAACGTCCTGACTTTC. This codes for CASGNGQFLRSGANVLTF. The genes are TRBV9 and TRBJ2-6, with TRBD1 as a possible D gene (6 bases). Germline values: CDR1 SGDLS, CDR2 YYNGEE. The CDR3 covers 18 residues. Trimming took off 7 bases at V and 0 bases at J, with 20 bases between the two ends.

This clone appeared once. The V and J genes are TRBV18 and TRBJ1-2; no reliable D call. Trimming cost V 6 bases and J 3 bases, with 11 bases left between them. CDR3 length: 13 amino acids. Germline CDR1 and CDR2: KGHSH and LQKENI. The CDR3 protein is CASSPSPYYGYTF. DNA of the CDR3: TGTGCCAGCTCCCCCTCCCCCTACTATGGCTACACCTTC.

The chain has TRBV18 and TRBJ2-5; D might be TRBD2 (6 bases). The V end was cut by 4 bases, the J end by 5 bases, with 14 bases between. The CDR3 sequence is 14 residues long. Germline V gene data show CDR1 as KGHSH and CDR2 as LQKENI. The chain's CDR3 is CASSLPGTLETQYF. Written as DNA, the CDR3 is TGTGCCAGCTCACTCCCGGGGACTCTGGAGACCCAGTACTTC.

The chain joins TRBV5-1 to TRBJ1-2; 9 bases are a match to TRBD1. The V segment lost 4 bases and the J segment 3 bases; nucleotides outside the gene matches: 16. CDR3 length equals 18 residues. Looked up from germline, CDR1 is SGHRS and CDR2 is YFSETQ. The CDR3 coding sequence is TGCGCCAGCAGCGGGCGGACAGGGGATCCCTCTATGGACTATGGCTACACCTTC. Amino acid sequence: CASSGRTGDPSMDYGYTF.